Shown below are 18 T cell receptor beta chains from a single sample sequenced in a study of human T cells and chemical hapten exposure (dated by TCRdb to the early 2020s). The time point label, read with the paper, signifies: patch test 1, 2 weeks after DPC sensitization. Read against the paper, the sample's treatment or condition label means: therapeutic diphenylcyclopropenone sensitization with weekly scalp DPC. Library generation was performed with RACE. TCRdb records NextSeq 500 as the sequencer. Using fastp trimming at Q25 and MiXCR clonotype assembly, TCRdb reanalyzed the public sequencing data and kept in-frame beta chains. Rows are combined by CDR3 protein, so each entry shows the most common genes and DNA. The sample includes more than 55,000 distinct CDR3 sequences, with around 9.8% observed a single time. The ten biggest clones cover 2.5% to 4% of the sample. The sample was whole blood, taken in connection with sensitization to the hapten diphenylcyclopropenone (DPC). The receptors here all came from a woman aged 40 to 50 with alopecia areata. Some clones in this sample may be carry-over from other donors' samples.

This clonotype was counted ten times or more. This chain joins TRBV20-1 and TRBJ2-1, with D possibly being TRBD1 or TRBD2 (5 bases each). V was pared by 3 bases and J by 4 bases, with 19 bases between. This CDR3 region has 16 residues. Germline loops: CDR1 DFQATT, CDR2 SNEGSKA (reference sequence). The CDR3 nucleotides read TGCAGTGCTAGGGGGCCTTTGAGGGGCGCATACAATGAGCAGTTCTTC. It encodes CSARGPLRGAYNEQFF.

The genes are TRBV28 and TRBJ2-3; D is tentatively TRBD1 or TRBD2 (7 bases each). Per germline, CDR1 MDHEN and CDR2 SYDVKM. The CDR3 has 15 amino acids. V was cut by 9 bases and J by 5 bases, with 21 bases left in between. The CDR3 DNA reads TGTGCCAGAGATCCCCGGGGGAGGGGGCGAGATACGCAGTATTTT. Protein product: CARDPRGRGRDTQYF. Full variable domain (rest looked up from reference TRBV28 and TRBJ2-3): DVKVTQSSRYLVKRTGEKVFLECVQDMDHENMFWYRQDPGLGLRLIYFSYDVKMKEKGDIPEGYSVSREKKERFSLILESASTNQTSMYLCARDPRGRGRDTQYFGPGTRLTVL.

This clonotype was recorded at least ten times. The chain links TRBV7-2 to TRBJ1-1; D may be TRBD1 (5 bases). This CDR3 spans 16 amino acids. Trimming cost V 1 base and J 1 base, with 13 bases left between them. The germline CDR1 and CDR2 sequences are SGHTA and FQGNSA. In nucleotides, the CDR3 is TGTGCCAGCAGCTTAGAAGGGGTGAGGGGGAACACTGAAGCTTTCTTT. As protein: CASSLEGVRGNTEAFF.

CDR3: CASSLVGAGGGGDTQYF. CDR3 DNA sequence: TGTGCCAGCAGCTTAGTCGGAGCGGGGGGCGGTGGAGATACGCAGTATTTT. V gene TRBV11-2 combines with J gene TRBJ2-3; 9 bases are shared with TRBD2. The CDR3 extends over 17 amino acids. Germline V gives CDR1 SGHAT, CDR2 FQNNGV. With V trimmed by 1 base and J by 5 bases, 10 bases remained unmatched.

This clonotype has a count of ten or more. The chain joins TRBV2 to TRBJ2-1; 8 bases align to TRBD2. Trimming took 8 bases from V and 9 from J; bases not matched to a gene: 12. The CDR3 totals 14 residues. Germline V CDR1 and CDR2: SNHLY, FYNNEI. The CDR3 DNA sequence: TGTGCCAGCTTCAGGGGACTAGGCATCCGTGAGCAGTTCTTC. It translates to CASFRGLGIREQFF. Full variable domain (rest looked up from reference TRBV2 and TRBJ2-1): EPEVTQTPSHQVTQMGQEVILRCVPISNHLYFYWYRQILGQKVEFLVSFYNNEISEKSEIFDDQFSVERPDGSNFTLKIRSTKLEDSAMYFCASFRGLGIREQFFGPGTRLTVL.

The table lists this clonotype with many counts. The chain joins TRBV2 to TRBJ2-7; D is unclear. The CDR3 is 12 residues long. Germline V gene sequence: CDR1 SNHLY, CDR2 FYNNEI. V was clipped by 7 bases and J by 1 base, with 8 bases between them. CDR3 sequence reads: CASKSESYEQYF. Here the CDR3 DNA reads TGTGCCAGCAAATCTGAATCCTACGAGCAGTACTTC.

This clonotype was observed many times. This rearrangement joins TRBV28 to TRBJ1-4, with D possibly TRBD1 on 6 matching bases. The CDR3 consists of 12 residues. V lost 10 bases and J 10 bases, leaving 16 bases between the germline ends. Germline V CDR1 and CDR2: MDHEN, SYDVKM. The DNA for the CDR3 is TGTGCCACGGGACAAGCCTTGCGAAAACTGTTTTTT. Its protein is CATGQALRKLFF.

In its sample, this clonotype was seen many times. The chain joins TRBV6-1 to TRBJ1-5; D not certain. The germline V gene has CDR1 MNHNS and CDR2 SASEGT. The CDR3 totals 16 residues. Trimming pared 3 bases from V and 0 bases from J, leaving 12 bases between. Written as DNA, the CDR3 is TGTGCCAGCAGTGAGATCGGGCTGAATAGCAATCAGCCCCAGCATTTT. Amino acid sequence: CASSEIGLNSNQPQHF.

This clonotype was counted at least ten times. This chain joins TRBV7-9 and TRBJ2-7, with D unresolved. Germline V gives CDR1 SEHNR, CDR2 FQNEAQ (reference sequence). Trimming removed 5 bases at V and 2 bases at J, with 4 bases between. This CDR3 comprises 11 residues. The CDR3 sequence is CASSTPYEQYF. The CDR3 DNA follows: TGTGCCAGCAGCACACCCTACGAGCAGTACTTC.

This clonotype occurred many times. The chain is built from TRBV4-3 and TRBJ1-2, with no clear D. Germline values: CDR1 LGHNA, CDR2 YSLEER. The ends were cut back, 0 bases at V and 1 base at J, with 6 bases in the middle. The CDR3 has 14 amino acids. CDR3 in amino acids: CASSQDLYNYGYTF. The CDR3 DNA reads as TGCGCCAGCAGCCAAGATCTGTATAACTATGGCTACACCTTC.

At least ten counts were recorded for this clonotype. The chain recombines TRBV7-3 with TRBJ1-1, with unresolved D. The CDR3 totals 14 residues. V was shortened by 2 bases and J by 10 bases, with 17 bases between the two germline ends. Germline V lookup: CDR1 SGHTA, CDR2 FQGTGA. This chain's CDR3 is CASSLSGSPKGAFF. For the CDR3, the DNA is TGTGCCAGCAGCTTATCAGGCTCGCCAAAGGGAGCTTTCTTT.

The J gene is TRBJ1-5, the V gene TRBV4-1; D remains unclear. CDR1 and CDR2 (germline): MGHRA, YSYEKL. Trimming removed 0 bases from V and 7 bases from J, with 7 bases in between. This CDR3 comprises 13 residues. For the CDR3, the DNA is TGCGCCAGCAGCCAAGATGGTGGGCAGCCCCAGCATTTT. It codes for CASSQDGGQPQHF.

This clonotype was detected ten times or more. CDR3 protein: CATRTSGGVNNEQFF. CDR3 bases: TGCGCCACTCGGACTAGCGGGGGAGTTAACAATGAGCAGTTCTTC. The chain joins TRBV10-2 to TRBJ2-1; TRBD2 agrees at 13 bases. Germline CDR1 WSHSY, CDR2 SAAADI. V lost 10 bases, J lost 5 bases, and 8 bases stayed unmatched. The CDR3 is made up of 15 amino acids.

The CDR3 loop reads CASSFKFSGNTIYF. CDR3 nucleotide sequence: TGTGCCAGCAGCTTCAAATTCTCTGGAAACACCATATATTTT. The chain employs TRBV6-5 and TRBJ1-3, with D hard to call. The CDR3 runs 14 residues. The germline gives CDR1 MNHEY, CDR2 SVGAGI. The V end lost 6 bases, the J end lost 0 bases, and 9 bases lay between the germline ends.

This clonotype was detected many times. The CDR3 DNA reads as TGTGCCAGCAGTTACGAAAGTGGCGGTGGAGGGTTACACCACAATGAGCAGTTCTTC. Its protein product is CASSYESGGGGLHHNEQFF. The chain uses TRBV6-6 and TRBJ2-1; tentative D call: TRBD2 (6 bases). Trimming took off 2 bases at V and 5 bases at J, with 25 bases between the two ends. The germline gives CDR1 MNHNY, CDR2 SVGAGI (reference sequence). This CDR3 has 19 residues.

In its sample, this clonotype was seen a few times. This sequence joins TRBV7-2 and TRBJ2-3, with D perhaps TRBD1 (5 bases). Germline V gene data show CDR1 as SGHTA and CDR2 as FQGNSA. Trimming removed 1 base at V and 8 bases at J, with 16 bases between. The CDR3 totals 15 residues. DNA of the CDR3: TGTGCCAGCAGCTTAGAGAGGCAGGGTCGTGGTACGCAGTATTTT. Its protein product is CASSLERQGRGTQYF. Looking up the rest from reference TRBV7-2 and TRBJ2-3 gives the full variable domain: GAGVSQSPSNKVTEKGKDVELRCDPISGHTALYWYRQSLGQGLEFLIYFQGNSAPDKSGLPSDRFSAERTGGSVSTLTIQRTQQEDSAVYLCASSLERQGRGTQYFGPGTRLTVL.

This clonotype was counted at least ten times. V and J are TRBV9 and TRBJ1-6, with TRBD1 identical over 8 bases. The CDR3 has 12 amino acids. Looked up from germline, CDR1 is SGDLS and CDR2 is YYNGEE. Trimming took 7 bases from V and 7 from J; bases not matched to a gene: 1. In DNA form, the CDR3 reads TGTGCCAGCGGACAGGGCAATTCACCCCTCCACTTT. It specifies CASGQGNSPLHF.

There are a few counts of this clonotype. This rearrangement joins TRBV18 to TRBJ2-5, with TRBD2 as a possible D gene (6 bases). Trimming cost V 4 bases and J 2 bases, with 8 bases left between them. Germline V gene sequence: CDR1 KGHSH, CDR2 LQKENI. There are 13 residues in the CDR3. CDR3 nucleotide sequence: TGTGCCAGCTCACGGGACTTTCAAGAGACCCAGTACTTC. The encoded protein is CASSRDFQETQYF.